Listed below are T cell receptor beta chains from one sample, sequenced in a study of PD-1 blockade in classical Hodgkin lymphoma. Using immunoSEQ multiplex PCR, the repertoire was profiled, and TCRdb retains in-frame clones only, with some absent. The sample records some 95,000 clones, approximately 90% being singletons. The input for sequencing was peripheral blood mononuclear cells (PBMCs), taken before the fourth cycle of nivolumab. These TCRs come from a human donor with classical Hodgkin lymphoma. CDR3s include the opening cysteine and the closing phenylalanine or tryptophan. Each record gives: V gene, J gene, clone size, D gene, CDR3 DNA, CDR3 protein. D genes are given only for firm matches. Size is omitted from some rows. Given values are once, few, many or a class for expanded clones.

V: TRBV7-2; J: TRBJ2-3; size: NA; D: NA; DNA: TGTGCCAGCAGCTTAGGGCAAATTAGCACAGATACGCAGTATTTT; CDR3: CASSLGQISTDTQYF
V: TRBV7-6; J: TRBJ2-3; size: NA; D: TRBD2; DNA: TGTGCCAGCAGCTTAGGATTGCGGGGGTTTGTCACAGATACGCAGTATTTT; CDR3: CASSLGLRGFVTDTQYF
V: TRBV28; J: TRBJ2-2; size: once; D: TRBD1; DNA: TGTCCTCAAGACAGGGACACCGGGGAGCTGTTTTTT; CDR3: CPQDRDTGELFF
V: TRBV7-8; J: TRBJ2-2; size: NA; D: NA; DNA: TGTGCCAGCGGCACCGGGGAGCTGTTTTTT; CDR3: CASGTGELFF
V: TRBV6-5; J: TRBJ1-2; size: NA; D: NA; DNA: TGTGCCAGCAGTTCCGGGACTTACTATGGCTACACCTTC; CDR3: CASSSGTYYGYTF
V: TRBV19; J: TRBJ2-1; size: NA; D: TRBD2; DNA: TGTGCCAGTAGTATTAAGGGACTAGCCCTAGTGGAGCAGTTCTTC; CDR3: CASSIKGLALVEQFF
V: TRBV30; J: TRBJ2-7; size: NA; D: NA; DNA: TGTGCCTGGAGTGTCTACAGAAGCTACGAGCAGTACTTC; CDR3: CAWSVYRSYEQYF
V: TRBV27; J: TRBJ1-1; size: few; D: NA; DNA: TGTGCCAGCAGCCTATGGGGGGCGCGGAACACTGAAGCTTTCTTT; CDR3: CASSLWGARNTEAFF
V: TRBV5-8; J: TRBJ2-5; size: once; D: TRBD1; DNA: TGTGCCAGCGACACCCGGACAGGCACACAAGAGACCCAGTACTTC; CDR3: CASDTRTGTQETQYF
V: TRBV6-5; J: TRBJ1-6; size: few; D: TRBD1; DNA: TGTGCCACCTCGGACAGGGTTTATTCACCCCTCCACTTT; CDR3: CATSDRVYSPLHF
V: TRBV7-2; J: TRBJ1-2; size: NA; D: NA; DNA: TGTGCCAGCAGCTCTAGCGGGGAACCTGAAGGCTACACCTTC; CDR3: CASSSSGEPEGYTF
V: TRBV10-3; J: TRBJ2-3; size: NA; D: NA; DNA: TGTGCCATCAGTGCAGGGCTCAGCACAGATACGCAGTATTTT; CDR3: CAISAGLSTDTQYF
V: TRBV19; J: TRBJ2-7; size: NA; D: NA; DNA: TGTGCCAGTAGTATAGACAGGAGCTCTTACGAGCAGTACTTC; CDR3: CASSIDRSSYEQYF
V: TRBV20-1; J: TRBJ1-1; size: NA; D: NA; DNA: TGCAGTATAACTGGAACTGAAGCTTTCTTT; CDR3: CSITGTEAFF
V: TRBV13; J: TRBJ1-2; size: few; D: TRBD1; DNA: TGTGCCAGCAGCTTAGAACCGGGACAGCATGGCTACACCTTC; CDR3: CASSLEPGQHGYTF
V: TRBV19; J: TRBJ1-2; size: NA; D: TRBD1; DNA: TGTGCCAGTAGCCAGCCGGGGACAGGGGCTGATGGCTACACCTTC; CDR3: CASSQPGTGADGYTF
V: TRBV5-6; J: TRBJ2-7; size: once; D: NA; DNA: TGTGCCAGCAGCTTGTCGGGTAGCTCCTACGAGCAGTACTTC; CDR3: CASSLSGSSYEQYF
V: TRBV14; J: TRBJ2-2; size: NA; D: NA; DNA: TGTGCCAGCAGCCAAGTCGTTGGGACCGGGGAGCTGTTTTTT; CDR3: CASSQVVGTGELFF
V: TRBV7-6; J: TRBJ2-1; size: NA; D: TRBD2; DNA: TGTGCCAGCAGCTTAGTGGGGACTAGGAACTACAATGAGCAGTTCTTC; CDR3: CASSLVGTRNYNEQFF
V: TRBV19; J: TRBJ1-2; size: few; D: NA; DNA: TGTGCCAGTATTGCAGGAAGCGACAACTATGGCTACACCTTC; CDR3: CASIAGSDNYGYTF
V: TRBV5-1; J: TRBJ2-2; size: NA; D: NA; DNA: TGCGCCAGCAGCCCAGTTTGGAAGGGGCCCACCGGGGAGCTGTTTTTT; CDR3: CASSPVWKGPTGELFF
V: TRBV11-3; J: TRBJ2-2; size: NA; D: NA; DNA: TGTGCCAGCAGCCCGCGGCGGGGCGCCGGGGAGCTGTTTTTT; CDR3: CASSPRRGAGELFF
V: TRBV6-5; J: TRBJ1-2; size: NA; D: TRBD1; DNA: TGTGCCAGCAGTCCTCCGGACAGGCCTAACTATGGCTACACCTTC; CDR3: CASSPPDRPNYGYTF
V: TRBV2; J: TRBJ2-2; size: NA; D: NA; DNA: TGTGCCAGCAGAAAACAGGGTACCGGGGAGCTGTTTTTT; CDR3: CASRKQGTGELFF
V: TRBV6-5; J: TRBJ1-1; size: NA; D: NA; DNA: TGTGCCGAGTCCACCTCTATGAACACTGAAGCTTTCTTT; CDR3: CAESTSMNTEAFF
V: TRBV18; J: TRBJ2-7; size: once; D: TRBD2; DNA: TGTGCCAGCTCCCCGAATCCTAGCGGGACCTACGAGCAGTACTTC; CDR3: CASSPNPSGTYEQYF
V: TRBV9; J: TRBJ2-3; size: NA; D: NA; DNA: TGTGCCAGCAGCGTAGTTGCTGCTTACACAGATACGCAGTATTTT; CDR3: CASSVVAAYTDTQYF
V: TRBV19; J: TRBJ2-5; size: once; D: NA; DNA: TGTGCCAGTAGCCGGCAGAGGGAGACCCAGTACTTC; CDR3: CASSRQRETQYF
V: TRBV20-1; J: TRBJ1-1; size: NA; D: NA; DNA: TGCAGTGCTGAGGGATACACTGAAGCTTTCTTT; CDR3: CSAEGYTEAFF
V: TRBV6-4; J: TRBJ2-3; size: NA; D: TRBD2; DNA: TGTGCCAGCAGTCCTATCGGGGGGGGCACAGATACGCAGTATTTT; CDR3: CASSPIGGGTDTQYF
V: TRBV9; J: TRBJ1-5; size: few; D: NA; DNA: TGTGCCAGCAGCGCCTCTGATTATGTGTTCAATCAGCCCCAGCATTTT; CDR3: CASSASDYVFNQPQHF
V: TRBV19; J: TRBJ2-1; size: NA; D: NA; DNA: TGTGCCAGTCGAGCGCAAGTTTACAATGAGCAGTTCTTC; CDR3: CASRAQVYNEQFF